This T cell receptor (beta chain) was obtained from a study of CD8 T cells in Susac syndrome. Random hexamers were used to reverse transcribe the RNA input (about 0.45 to 1 ug). The authors amplified TCR beta CDR3 across 54 Vbeta and 13 Jbeta using immunoSEQ multiplex PCR. In TCRdb, the immunoSEQ multiplex PCR reads were re-called with MiXCR into one record per CDR3 protein. This sample carries about 190,000 distinct CDR3 sequences, about 94% of them seen once, and the ten largest clones take 0.1%. This CDR3 region has 16 residues. The junction had 6 bases not matched to a gene; V was cut back by 3 bases and J by 6 bases. In germline, CDR1 is LGHNA, CDR2 YSLEER.

This TCR was recovered from a human donor in good health. The rearrangement links TRBV4-3 to TRBJ2-3; 13 bases match TRBD2. The sequencing input was CD4+ T cells from PBMCs. The CDR3 DNA reads TGCGCCAGCAGCCATTTAACTAGCGGGGGGGGCGATACGCAGTATTTT. Its translation is CASSHLTSGGGDTQYF.